One and the same sample provided the 14 T cell receptor beta chains below, sequenced in a study of cytomegalovirus exposure and HLA in healthy donors. PCR involved 60 Vbeta and 13 Jbeta primers. Data came from immunoSEQ multiplex PCR; TCRdb stores just in-frame clones and leaves some out. The sample lists over 110,000 clones, 65% to 85% seen once, with around 2.5% in the top ten. Sequencing was carried out using PBMCs. These receptors were collected from a male donor in good health and CMV-seronegative.

The V call is TRBV2, the J call TRBJ2-5; no reliable D call. Gene TRBJ2-7 matches the end of the DNA better, so the J call may be wrong. The CDR3 loop spans 11 amino acids. Germline V gene data show CDR1 as SNHLY and CDR2 as FYNNEI. Here the CDR3 reads CASSPAYEQYF. CDR3 in DNA: TGTGCCAGCAGTCCCGCCTACGAGCAGTACTTC.

The gene calls are TRBV28 and TRBJ2-7; D perhaps matches TRBD2 (6 bases). The CDR3 totals 15 residues. CDR1 is MDHEN and CDR2 is SYDVKM in the germline V gene. V shed 7 bases and J shed 4 bases, with 20 bases lying between them. The CDR3 sequence: CASTTRSGGGYEQYF. CDR3 in DNA: TGTGCCAGCACCACACGGTCTGGGGGAGGATACGAGCAGTACTTC.

The chain employs TRBV5-5 and TRBJ2-3, with TRBD2 matching over 13 bases. The ends lost 5 bases at V and 6 bases at J; junction bases unmatched: 6. The germline CDR1 and CDR2 sequences are SGHKS and YYEKEE (reference sequence). CDR3 length equals 15 residues. CDR3 nucleotides: TGTGCCAGCAGTTTTGGGACTAGCGGGAAGGATACGCAGTATTTT. Amino acid sequence: CASSFGTSGKDTQYF.

The rearrangement joins TRBV10-3 to TRBJ2-5; 8 positions match TRBD2. The J call may be mistaken, given a closer DNA end match to TRBJ2-7. CDR1 is ENHRY, CDR2 SYGVKD, per germline. The CDR3 contains 15 residues. The CDR3, as DNA: TGTGCCATCAGGTTGGCTAGCGGGTCACCCTACGAGCAGTACTTC. The encoded protein is CAIRLASGSPYEQYF.

The V gene is TRBV11-2, the J gene TRBJ1-1; no clear D. The CDR3 has 16 residues. Germline lookup yields CDR1 SGHAT and CDR2 FQNNGV. Trimming cost V 5 bases and J 1 base, with 17 bases left between them. The CDR3 region is CASSPPYRGGNTEAFF. CDR3 DNA: TGTGCCAGCAGCCCCCCTTACAGAGGAGGGAACACTGAAGCTTTCTTT. Combining the CDR3 with reference TRBV11-2 and TRBJ1-1 gives the whole variable domain EAGVAQSPRYKIIEKRQSVAFWCNPISGHATLYWYQQILGQGPKLLIQFQNNGVVDDSQLPKDRFSAERLKGVDSTLKIQPAKLEDSAVYLCASSPPYRGGNTEAFFGQGTRLTVV.

The chain employs TRBV11-2 and TRBJ1-2; possible D gene TRBD1, 5 bases. The CDR3 covers 16 residues. CDR1 and CDR2 from the germline V gene are SGHAT and FQNNGV. Trimming stripped 4 bases from V and 3 bases from J, with 18 bases between. The CDR3 region is CASSSIQGEGDYGYTF. In DNA, the CDR3 is TGTGCCAGCAGCTCAATTCAGGGTGAAGGGGACTATGGCTACACCTTC.

The V gene is TRBV2, the J gene TRBJ2-1, with 11 bases matching TRBD2. CDR3 length: 15 amino acids. V was pared by 4 bases and J by 8 bases, with 7 bases of the junction left unmatched. The germline CDR1 and CDR2 sequences are SNHLY and FYNNEI. The CDR3 region is CASSVLAGGVDEQFF. CDR3 coding DNA: TGTGCCAGCAGTGTGCTAGCGGGAGGTGTCGATGAGCAGTTCTTC.

The rearrangement uses TRBV6-5 and TRBJ2-7; D unresolved. From germline, CDR1 is MNHEY and CDR2 SVGAGI. The CDR3 extends over 15 amino acids. The V end lost 5 bases, the J end lost 3 bases, and 17 bases lay between the germline ends. The CDR3 loop is CASSNQYTPDYEQYF. CDR3 bases: TGTGCCAGCAGTAATCAATACACACCCGACTACGAGCAGTACTTC.

The chain employs TRBV7-9 and TRBJ2-5; 12 bases fit TRBD2. CDR1 and CDR2 (germline): SEHNR, FQNEAQ (reference sequence). Germline trimming cut 3 bases from V and 5 bases from J; bases unmatched to any gene: 13. The CDR3 loop spans 18 amino acids. The CDR3 bases are TGTGCCAGCAGCTTTCTGGCTCTAGCGGGAGGGCCGGATGAGACCCAGTACTTC. Its protein product is CASSFLALAGGPDETQYF.

This clone has just a few counts. The V gene is TRBV25-1, the J gene TRBJ1-1, with D possibly being TRBD1 (6 bases). Between the trimmed V and J ends, which lost 5 bases and 2 bases, there was a span of 9 bases. Germline V gene lookup returns CDR1 MGHDK and CDR2 SYGVNS. The CDR3 totals 13 residues. The CDR3 region has the DNA TGTGCCAGCAGTTTACAGGGTAACACTGAAGCTTTCTTT. Translating gives CASSLQGNTEAFF. Based on the CDR3 plus reference TRBV25-1 and TRBJ1-1, the full variable domain is EADIYQTPRYLVIGTGKKITLECSQTMGHDKMYWYQQDPGMELHLIHYSYGVNSTEKGDLSSESTVSRIRTEHFPLTLESARPSHTSQYLCASSLQGNTEAFFGQGTRLTVV.

The CDR3 sequence is CASSVQTGLNTEAFF. The CDR3 bases are TGTGCCAGCAGTGTACAGACAGGGTTGAACACTGAAGCTTTCTTT. The genes are TRBV2 and TRBJ1-1; 7 bases map to TRBD1. V was clipped by 4 bases and J by 0 bases; unmatched bases: 5. The V gene's germline CDR1 is SNHLY and CDR2 FYNNEI. The CDR3 runs 15 residues.

The J gene is TRBJ1-1, the V gene TRBV2; D gene ambiguous. Germline V CDR1 and CDR2: SNHLY, FYNNEI. V gave up 7 bases and J gave up 6 bases, with 15 bases separating them. The CDR3 spans 13 residues. The CDR3 is CASTSGLGAEAFF. The CDR3 nucleotides read TGTGCCAGCACATCCGGGTTGGGAGCTGAAGCTTTCTTT. The entire variable domain, with the rest obtained from reference TRBV2 and TRBJ1-1, is as follows: EPEVTQTPSHQVTQMGQEVILRCVPISNHLYFYWYRQILGQKVEFLVSFYNNEISEKSEIFDDQFSVERPDGSNFTLKIRSTKLEDSAMYFCASTSGLGAEAFFGQGTRLTVV.

The V and J genes are TRBV10-3 and TRBJ2-7; D gene unclear. The V and J ends lost 3 bases and 2 bases respectively, with 5 bases between them. The CDR3 loop spans 12 amino acids. Germline V lookup: CDR1 ENHRY, CDR2 SYGVKD. This CDR3 is CAISDPTYEQYF. CDR3 nucleotides: TGTGCCATCAGTGACCCCACCTACGAGCAGTACTTC.

This chain links TRBV29-1 with TRBJ2-1; TRBD2 aligns across 9 bases. CDR1 SQVTM and CDR2 ANQGSEA come from the germline V gene. CDR3 length: 16 amino acids. J lost 2 bases, V lost 8 bases, and 13 bases had no gene match. The CDR3 reads CSPGTSRYLTYNEQFF. The CDR3 nucleotides are TGCAGCCCCGGGACTAGCCGATACCTCACCTACAATGAGCAGTTCTTC.